Listed here is a single TCR beta chain. The antigen remains undetermined. The data were taken from a study of cytotoxic CD8 clonotypes in ibrutinib-treated CLL. Study summary: By median 68 months, 12 had progressed and about 15 stayed remitted; responses had been 2 complete and approximately 24 partial. General study results and limits: Among the clonotypes, public ones were uncommon and contracted or held stable on treatment.

The method was immunoSEQ multiplex PCR; TCRdb's version includes in-frame clones alone and lacks a portion of them. The sample records about 200,000 clones, 65% to 80% being singletons. This CDR3 has 15 residues. Trimming shortened V by 5 bases and J by 1 base, and 14 bases separated the two germline ends. Germline lookup yields CDR1 LGHNA and CDR2 YSLEER. The V and J genes are TRBV4-3 and TRBJ1-1; D remains unclear. Sequencing was performed on PBMCs, taken after 12 months of ibrutinib treatment. The TCR comes from a human donor with chronic lymphocytic leukemia. CDR3 DNA: TGCGCCAGCAGCTACGGTAGGGCAGAGAACACTGAAGCTTTCTTT. Encoded protein: CASSYGRAENTEAFF.